These 10 T cell receptor beta chains were sequenced from one sample in a study of vaccination effects on CD4 cells after COVID-19. Antigen-specific CD4+ T cells were expanded (with viral peptide pools) by the ViraFEST assay ahead of sequencing. Researchers isolated CD4+ T cells once around 11 days of culture had elapsed. Vaccine recipients, nucleocapsid antibody negative, had no prior SARS-CoV-2 infection. No antigens are known for them. Profiled with immunoSEQ multiplex PCR; TCRdb holds only in-frame clones, not every one. The sample carries fewer than 55,000 clones, about four fifths recorded once. Sequenced here: CD4+ T cells from PBMCs cultured with HCoV-OC43 spike peptides, sampled before COVID-19 vaccination. Subset of the sample: HCoV-OC43 spike overlapping peptide pool stimulation. These receptors were taken from a human donor who received a COVID-19 vaccine.

This chain uses TRBV7-8 with TRBJ2-4; perhaps TRBD1 as D (6 bases). The CDR3 loop spans 16 amino acids. Trimming pared 1 base from V and 0 bases from J, leaving 10 bases between. Germline CDR1 and CDR2: SGHVS and FQNEAQ. As DNA, the CDR3 is TGTGCCAGCAGCTTAGATCCGGGACAAGCCAAAAACATTCAGTACTTC. Translated: CASSLDPGQAKNIQYF.

The V gene is TRBV18, the J gene TRBJ1-1; 8 nucleotides match TRBD1. Germline CDR1 and CDR2: KGHSH and LQKENI. The CDR3 totals 16 residues. With V trimmed by 0 bases and J by 3 bases, 6 bases remained unmatched. The CDR3: CASSPPDRAGHTEAFF. For the CDR3, the DNA is TGTGCCAGCTCACCACCGGACAGGGCAGGTCACACTGAAGCTTTCTTT. The full variable domain, in which reference TRBV18 and TRBJ1-1 provide the parts outside the CDR3, is NAGVMQNPRHLVRRRGQEARLRCSPMKGHSHVYWYRQLPEEGLKFMVYLQKENIIDESGMPKERFSAEFPKEGPSILRIQQVVRGDSAAYFCASSPPDRAGHTEAFFGQGTRLTVV.

The gene calls are TRBV19 and TRBJ2-5; 12 bases align to TRBD2. With V trimmed by 1 base and J by 1 base, 1 base remained unmatched. Germline V gene data show CDR1 as LNHDA and CDR2 as SQIVND (reference sequence). This CDR3 region has 16 residues. The CDR3 protein is CASSIGGLAGQETQYF. The CDR3 region has the DNA TGTGCCAGTAGTATAGGGGGACTAGCGGGCCAAGAGACCCAGTACTTC.

Only one count was recorded for this clone. The chain combines TRBV7-2 with TRBJ1-4, with 7 positions matching TRBD1. The germline V gene has CDR1 SGHTA and CDR2 FQGNSA. The CDR3 is 14 residues long. V was pared by 5 bases and J by 6 bases, with 6 bases of the junction left unmatched. CDR3 amino acids: CASSPRTGDEKLFF. CDR3 sequence (DNA): TGTGCCAGCAGCCCGAGGACAGGAGATGAAAAACTGTTTTTT.

In its sample, this clone was seen once. The chain carries TRBV18 and TRBJ1-1, with 9 bases that match TRBD1. This CDR3 contains 15 residues. Trimming removed 3 bases from V and 1 base from J; junction bases left unmatched: 3. Germline V gene lookup returns CDR1 KGHSH and CDR2 LQKENI. This CDR3 is CASSPRTGANTEAFF. DNA of the CDR3: TGTGCCAGCTCACCCAGGACAGGGGCGAACACTGAAGCTTTCTTT. The whole variable domain, filled in from reference TRBV18 and TRBJ1-1, reads NAGVMQNPRHLVRRRGQEARLRCSPMKGHSHVYWYRQLPEEGLKFMVYLQKENIIDESGMPKERFSAEFPKEGPSILRIQQVVRGDSAAYFCASSPRTGANTEAFFGQGTRLTVV.

The rearrangement links TRBV18 to TRBJ2-2; unclear D gene. CDR1 is KGHSH, CDR2 LQKENI, per germline. There are 18 residues in the CDR3. Trimming left V 3 bases short and J 1 base short, with 18 bases between. The CDR3 DNA follows: TGTGCCAGCTCACCTGAGGACCTAGGAGTATGGAACACCGGGGAGCTGTTTTTT. Translating gives CASSPEDLGVWNTGELFF.

This clone occurred a few times. J is TRBJ1-2 and V is TRBV3-1 (or the pseudogene TRBV3-2); TRBD1 matches at 9 bases. After removal of 1 base from V and 2 bases from J, the junction contained 11 bases not matched to a gene. Germline CDR1 LGHDT, CDR2 YNNKEL (reference sequence). This CDR3 spans 18 amino acids. The CDR3 sequence: CASSQAVGQGMSNYGYTF. In nucleotides, the CDR3 is TGTGCCAGCAGCCAAGCTGTAGGACAGGGGATGTCGAACTATGGCTACACCTTC.

Worth noting for this clone: The sample contains more than one DNA sequence encoding this CDR3. V gene TRBV9 combines with J gene TRBJ2-3; 15 nucleotides line up with TRBD2. Germline V gene data show CDR1 as SGDLS and CDR2 as YYNGEE. The CDR3 has 16 amino acids. With V trimmed by 2 bases and J by 3 bases, 1 base remained unmatched. CDR3 sequence reads: CASSVGLAGGTDTQYF. DNA of the CDR3: TGTGCCAGCAGCGTGGGACTAGCGGGGGGAACAGATACGCAGTATTTT.

This chain connects TRBV9 to TRBJ1-6; 7 nucleotides agree with TRBD1. Germline loops: CDR1 SGDLS, CDR2 YYNGEE. CDR3 size: 16 residues. V lost 3 bases, J lost 9 bases, and 12 bases stayed unmatched. The CDR3 reads CASSAGGTERASPLHF. CDR3 bases: TGTGCCAGCAGCGCAGGTGGGACAGAAAGGGCTTCACCCCTCCACTTT.

CDR3 sequence (DNA): TGCGCCAGCAGCGCTGGCCCACAGGGGCCCTCTGGAAACACCATATATTTT. Protein: CASSAGPQGPSGNTIYF. The chain links TRBV5-1 to TRBJ1-3; TRBD1 matches 7 bases. Germline CDR1 SGHRS, CDR2 YFSETQ. Germline trimming cut 4 bases from V and 0 bases from J; bases unmatched to any gene: 10. This CDR3 is built from 17 residues. Full variable domain (missing parts from reference TRBV5-1 and TRBJ1-3): KAGVTQTPRYLIKTRGQQVTLSCSPISGHRSVSWYQQTPGQGLQFLFEYFSETQRNKGNFPGRFSGRQFSNSRSEMNVSTLELGDSALYLCASSAGPQGPSGNTIYFGEGSWLTVV.